This T cell receptor (beta chain) was obtained from a study of T cell repertoires in cytomegalovirus infection. As for the study in general: It can be stated that public TCR beta signatures indicated CMV infection as well as a matching HLA type. General study points: Cumulative public TCR beta family frequency identified carriers of CMV plus the relevant HLA. HLA-C-restricted CMV-specific TCR beta clonotypes prevailed in the ex vivo response.

In TCRdb, the reads were re-called with MiXCR into one record per CDR3 protein. The table shows 180,000 or so distinct CDR3 sequences, with 17% occurring only once. Comments on this clonotype: Its antigen remains unknown.

This CDR3 is 15 amino acids long. Trimming took 0 bases from V and 1 from J; bases not matched to a gene: 4. CDR1 is DFQATT and CDR2 is SNEGSKA in the germline V gene (reference sequence). The source is a human donor in good health (CMV status not recorded). Some clones in this sample may be carry-over from other donors' samples. The gene calls are TRBV20-1 and TRBJ1-1; 8 nucleotides align to TRBD1. Input material: CD8+ T cells from PBMCs. CDR3 in DNA: TGCAGTGCTAGAGACCTAGGACAGGGGAACACTGAAGCTTTCTTT. The encoded protein is CSARDLGQGNTEAFF.